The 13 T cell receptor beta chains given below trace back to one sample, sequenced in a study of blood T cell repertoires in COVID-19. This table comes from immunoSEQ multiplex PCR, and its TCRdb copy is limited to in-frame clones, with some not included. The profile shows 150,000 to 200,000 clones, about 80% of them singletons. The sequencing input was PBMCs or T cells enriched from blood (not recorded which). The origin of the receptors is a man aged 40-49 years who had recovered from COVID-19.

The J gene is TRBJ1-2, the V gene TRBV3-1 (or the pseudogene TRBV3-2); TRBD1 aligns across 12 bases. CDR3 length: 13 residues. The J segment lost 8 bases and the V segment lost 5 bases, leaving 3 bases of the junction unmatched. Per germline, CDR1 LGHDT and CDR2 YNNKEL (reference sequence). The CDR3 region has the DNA TGTGCCAGCAGCTCGGGACAGGGGGCGGGCTACACCTTC. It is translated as CASSSGQGAGYTF.

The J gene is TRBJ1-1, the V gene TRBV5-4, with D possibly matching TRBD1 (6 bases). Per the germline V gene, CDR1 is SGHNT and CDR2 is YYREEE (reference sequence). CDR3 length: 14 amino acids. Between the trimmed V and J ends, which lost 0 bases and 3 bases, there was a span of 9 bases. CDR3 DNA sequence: TGTGCCAGCAGCTTGGAGGGGGGGGACACTGAAGCTTTCTTT. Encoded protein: CASSLEGGDTEAFF.

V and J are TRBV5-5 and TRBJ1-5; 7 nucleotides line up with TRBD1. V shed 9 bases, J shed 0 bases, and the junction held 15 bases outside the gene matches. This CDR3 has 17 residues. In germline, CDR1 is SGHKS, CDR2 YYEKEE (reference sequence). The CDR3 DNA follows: TGTGCCACCTGTGCGTGGGGGGACAGCTATAGCAATCAGCCCCAGCATTTT. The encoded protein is CATCAWGDSYSNQPQHF.

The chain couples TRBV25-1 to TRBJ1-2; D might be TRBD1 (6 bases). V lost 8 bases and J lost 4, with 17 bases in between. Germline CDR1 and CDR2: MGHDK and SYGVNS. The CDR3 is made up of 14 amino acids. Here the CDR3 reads CASSWAGASYGYTF. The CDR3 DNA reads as TGTGCCAGCTCGTGGGCAGGGGCGTCCTATGGCTACACCTTC.

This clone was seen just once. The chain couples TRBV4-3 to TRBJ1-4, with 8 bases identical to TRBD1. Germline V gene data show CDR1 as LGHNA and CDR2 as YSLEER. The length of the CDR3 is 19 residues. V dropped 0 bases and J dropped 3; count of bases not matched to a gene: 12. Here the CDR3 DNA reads TGCGCCAGCAGCCAAGATACCCAGGGGGCGGGTGCGTCTAATGAAAAACTGTTTTTT. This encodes CASSQDTQGAGASNEKLFF.

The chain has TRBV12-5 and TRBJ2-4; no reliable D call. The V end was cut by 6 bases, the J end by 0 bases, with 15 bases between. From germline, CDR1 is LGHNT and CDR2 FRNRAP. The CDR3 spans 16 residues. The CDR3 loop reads CASGPLALGAKNIQYF. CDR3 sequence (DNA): TGTGCTAGTGGCCCCCTCGCCCTAGGAGCCAAAAACATTCAGTACTTC.

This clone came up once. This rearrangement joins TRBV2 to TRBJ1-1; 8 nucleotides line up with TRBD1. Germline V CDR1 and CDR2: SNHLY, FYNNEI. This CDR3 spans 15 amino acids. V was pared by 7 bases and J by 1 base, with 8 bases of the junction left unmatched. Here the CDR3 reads CASNLDRGSNTEAFF. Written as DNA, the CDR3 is TGTGCCAGCAACCTAGACAGGGGCTCGAACACTGAAGCTTTCTTT.

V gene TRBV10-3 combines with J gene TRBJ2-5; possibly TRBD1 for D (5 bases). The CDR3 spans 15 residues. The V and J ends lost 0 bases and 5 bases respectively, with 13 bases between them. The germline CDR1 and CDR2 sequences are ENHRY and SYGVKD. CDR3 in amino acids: CAISESLGVSETQYF. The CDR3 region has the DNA TGTGCCATCAGTGAGTCGCTAGGGGTCTCGGAGACCCAGTACTTC.

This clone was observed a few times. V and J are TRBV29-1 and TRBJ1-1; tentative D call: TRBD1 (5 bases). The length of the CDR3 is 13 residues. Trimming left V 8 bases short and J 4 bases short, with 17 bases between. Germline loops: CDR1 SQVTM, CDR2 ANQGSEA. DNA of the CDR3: TGCAGCCCCACCCGGGGGGAGGGCACTGAAGCTTTCTTT. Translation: CSPTRGEGTEAFF.

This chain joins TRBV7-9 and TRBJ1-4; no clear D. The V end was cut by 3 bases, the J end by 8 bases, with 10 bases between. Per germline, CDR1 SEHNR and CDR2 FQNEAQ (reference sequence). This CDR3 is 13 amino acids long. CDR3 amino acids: CASSFGEGEKLFF. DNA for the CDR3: TGTGCCAGCAGCTTCGGGGAAGGGGAAAAACTGTTTTTT.

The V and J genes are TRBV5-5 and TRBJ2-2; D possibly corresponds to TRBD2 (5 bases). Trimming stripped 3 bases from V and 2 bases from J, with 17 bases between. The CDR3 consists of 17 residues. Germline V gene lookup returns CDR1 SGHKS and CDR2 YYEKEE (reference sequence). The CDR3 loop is CASSWGRGSGNTGELFF. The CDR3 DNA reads TGTGCCAGCAGCTGGGGTAGAGGGAGCGGAAACACCGGGGAGCTGTTTTTT.

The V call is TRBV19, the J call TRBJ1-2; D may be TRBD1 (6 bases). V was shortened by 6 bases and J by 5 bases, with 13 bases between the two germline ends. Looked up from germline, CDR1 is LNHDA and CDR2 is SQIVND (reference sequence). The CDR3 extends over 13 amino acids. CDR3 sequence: CASSSQQGYGYTF. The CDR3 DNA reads TGTGCCAGTAGCAGTCAACAGGGATATGGCTACACCTTC.

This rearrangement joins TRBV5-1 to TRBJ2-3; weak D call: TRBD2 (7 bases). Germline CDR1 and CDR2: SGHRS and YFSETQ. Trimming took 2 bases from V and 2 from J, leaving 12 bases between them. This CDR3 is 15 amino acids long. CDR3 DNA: TGCGCCAGCAGCTTCACGGGGGGCCCCACAGATACGCAGTATTTT. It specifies CASSFTGGPTDTQYF.